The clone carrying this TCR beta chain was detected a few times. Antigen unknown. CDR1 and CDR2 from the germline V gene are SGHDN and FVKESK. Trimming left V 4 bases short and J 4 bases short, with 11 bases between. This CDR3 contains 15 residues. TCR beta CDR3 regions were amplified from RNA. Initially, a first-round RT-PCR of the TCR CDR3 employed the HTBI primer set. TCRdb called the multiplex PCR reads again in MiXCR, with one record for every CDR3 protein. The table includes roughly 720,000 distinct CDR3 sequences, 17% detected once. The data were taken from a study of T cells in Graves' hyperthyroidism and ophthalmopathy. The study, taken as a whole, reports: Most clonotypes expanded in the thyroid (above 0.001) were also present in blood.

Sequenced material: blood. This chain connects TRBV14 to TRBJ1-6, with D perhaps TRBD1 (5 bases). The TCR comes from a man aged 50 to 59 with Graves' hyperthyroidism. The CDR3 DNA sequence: TGTGCCAGCAGCCCCCGACAGACATATAATTCACCCCTCCACTTT. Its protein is CASSPRQTYNSPLHF. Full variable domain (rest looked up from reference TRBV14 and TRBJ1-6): EAGVTQFPSHSVIEKGQTVTLRCDPISGHDNLYWYRRVMGKEIKFLLHFVKESKQDESGMPNNRFLAERTGGTYSTLKVQPAELEDSGVYFCASSPRQTYNSPLHFGNGTRLTVT.